Shown below are 2 T cell receptor beta chains from a single sample sequenced in a study of blood T cell repertoires in COVID-19. Here immunoSEQ multiplex PCR was the method, and the copy in TCRdb shows in-frame clones only, minus some. The sample contains some 130,000 clones, roughly 89% of which appear only once. What was sequenced was peripheral blood. The receptors derive from a man aged 50 to 60 with active or convalescent COVID-19.

The chain combines TRBV11-2 with TRBJ2-7; 12 bases are shared with TRBD2. Germline V gene lookup returns CDR1 SGHAT and CDR2 FQNNGV. The trim removed 0 bases at V and 7 bases at J, leaving 13 bases unmatched. CDR3 length equals 18 residues. The CDR3 protein is CASSLDRGASGRVWEQYF. CDR3 nucleotide sequence: TGTGCCAGCAGCTTAGATCGGGGGGCTAGCGGGAGGGTATGGGAGCAGTACTTC.

The chain uses TRBV5-1 and TRBJ2-5, with unresolved D. With 4 bases removed from V and 2 bases from J, the gap between germline ends came to 12 bases. CDR3 length: 14 amino acids. Per germline, CDR1 SGHRS and CDR2 YFSETQ. This chain's CDR3 is CASSPSVGQETQYF. The CDR3 DNA reads TGCGCCAGCAGCCCCTCTGTCGGGCAAGAGACCCAGTACTTC.